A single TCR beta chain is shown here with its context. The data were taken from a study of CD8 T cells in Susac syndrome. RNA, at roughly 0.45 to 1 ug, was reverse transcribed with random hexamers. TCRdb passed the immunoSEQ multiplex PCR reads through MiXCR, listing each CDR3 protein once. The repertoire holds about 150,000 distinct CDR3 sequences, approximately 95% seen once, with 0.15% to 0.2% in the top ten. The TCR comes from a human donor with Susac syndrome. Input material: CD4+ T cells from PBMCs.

The CDR3 here is CASSFEGTFNYGYTF. CDR3 in DNA: TGTGCCAGCAGTTTTGAGGGGACCTTTAACTATGGCTACACCTTC. The rearrangement joins TRBV12-3 or TRBV12-4 to TRBJ1-2; weak D call: TRBD1 (5 bases). Deletions cut 3 bases from V and 1 base from J, with 12 bases between. This CDR3 spans 15 amino acids.